The entry below gives a single TCR beta chain sequence along with its context. The record originates from a study of blood T cell repertoires in COVID-19. Study details: Samples representing acute and convalescent COVID-19 were sourced from the United States, Italy and Spain. Nucleic acid was either cDNA or gDNA, and it came from T cells, B-cell-depleted T cells, or PBMCs.

Per the original methods: Amplifying reference gene primers gave estimates of nucleated cell counts. Generated by immunoSEQ multiplex PCR, the TCRdb table keeps only in-frame clones and is missing some. D and trimming come from the DNA, and the V and J calls and clone size come from that table. The sample lists 40,000 to 45,000 clones, 69% occurring once. J was trimmed by 7 bases and V by 3 bases; bases with no gene match: 9. Germline V gene data show CDR1 as SQVTM and CDR2 as ANQGSEA. This CDR3 spans 14 amino acids. This TCR was recovered from a man at least 80 years old with acute or convalescent COVID-19. The V call is TRBV29-1, the J call TRBJ1-2; 9 bases are shared with TRBD1. Sequencing used peripheral blood. The CDR3: CSVEGGQGLRGYTF. The DNA for the CDR3 is TGCAGCGTTGAGGGAGGACAGGGGCTGCGTGGCTACACCTTC. The entire variable domain, with the rest obtained from reference TRBV29-1 and TRBJ1-2, is as follows: SAVISQKPSRDICQRGTSLTIQCQVDSQVTMMFWYRQQPGQSLTLIATANQGSEATYESGFVIDKFPISRPNLTFSTLTVSNMSPEDSSIYLCSVEGGQGLRGYTFGSGTRLTVV.